Given below is one T cell receptor (beta chain) in context. Antigen: not known. The data stem from a study of beta chain features in type 1 diabetes. General study results and limits: A closer apparent resemblance between naive, central memory and Treg TCRB repertoires was seen in patients than in healthy donors.

The entirety of the isolated RNA underwent reverse transcription, so expressed TCRB transcripts were sequenced. Method: immunoSEQ multiplex PCR; TCRdb's copy keeps in-frame clones and lacks some. The table shows about 320,000 clones, with approximately 15% occurring only once. The sequencing input was central memory CD4+ T cells from blood. This sequence originates from a man aged 25-45 years in good health.

The CDR3 loop is CASSARTSGQETQYF. The CDR3 nucleotides read TGTGCCAGCAGCGCACGGACTAGCGGCCAAGAGACCCAGTACTTC. The chain carries TRBV7-2 and TRBJ2-5; 10 bases are shared with TRBD2. Trimming took 5 bases from V and 1 from J; bases not matched to a gene: 4. The CDR3 contains 15 residues. Germline-derived CDR1 and CDR2 are SGHTA and FQGNSA.